The clone carrying this TCR beta chain appeared many times. Its antigen is not identified. Germline-derived CDR1 and CDR2 are DFQATT and SNEGSKA (reference sequence). This CDR3 region has 15 residues. The germline V and J ends were trimmed by 2 bases and 4 bases, with 17 bases remaining between them. This sample is drawn from a study of neurological immune-mediated disorders. The authors made cDNA by 5'RACE with 10-nucleotide random UMIs. One entry per CDR3 protein, called by TCRdb with MiXCR from the 5' RACE reads. Seen here are some 71,000 distinct CDR3 sequences, 9.5% to 13% observed once, and the top ten hold roughly 10%. Time point meaning: longitudinal time-point 1 (baseline). Preparation of the unsorted libraries drew on 2 million PBMCs stored at -80 C. General study findings and limits: Subjects shared no identical expanded-clone CDR3 amino acid sequences, suggesting private TCR-beta repertoires in all groups.

The clonotype was recovered from a man younger than 40 in good health. This chain uses TRBV20-1 with TRBJ1-1; D perhaps matches TRBD1 (5 bases). The specimen was PBMCs. CDR3 nucleotide sequence: TGCAGTGCTAGACCTGGAGTTTTGGGGCGCACTGAAGCTTTCTTT. Encoded protein: CSARPGVLGRTEAFF.